This TCR beta chain emerged from a study of blood T cell repertoires in COVID-19. V shed 6 bases and J shed 3 bases, with 20 bases lying between them. Germline V CDR1 and CDR2: SGHAT, FQNNGV. The CDR3 is 16 amino acids. Using immunoSEQ multiplex PCR, the repertoire was profiled, and TCRdb retains in-frame clones only, with some absent. The table has about 170,000 clones, roughly four fifths seen once; the top ten hold approximately 2.6%. The receptor comes from a human donor with acute or convalescent COVID-19. The donor label of this sample is uncertain. The sequencing input was peripheral blood. The chain joins TRBV11-2 to TRBJ1-2; D perhaps matches TRBD1 (5 bases). The CDR3 nucleotides are TGTGCCAGCAGTTCGGTGGGGGGAGGGGAAGACTATGGCTACACCTTC. Translated: CASSSVGGGEDYGYTF. The complete variable domain, with remaining parts taken from reference TRBV11-2 and TRBJ1-2, reads EAGVAQSPRYKIIEKRQSVAFWCNPISGHATLYWYQQILGQGPKLLIQFQNNGVVDDSQLPKDRFSAERLKGVDSTLKIQPAKLEDSAVYLCASSSVGGGEDYGYTFGSGTRLTVV.